One and the same sample provided the 32 T cell receptor beta chains below, sequenced in a study of spatial heterogeneity in lung cancer. TCRdb analysed the 5' RACE reads with MiXCR anew, one entry per CDR3 protein. The repertoire holds around 13,000 distinct CDR3 sequences, with over 6.5% as singletons. Study-wide findings and caveats: Mutation tallies in tumors tracked expanded intratumoral alpha and beta TCR counts.

The antigens for these receptors are not known. The time point here: sample taken at primary tumor resection. The sample in question was lung tumor tissue, obtained at surgery. The source is a female donor with early-stage non-small cell lung cancer.

This clonotype was observed a handful of times. The chain recombines TRBV2 with TRBJ1-5; the match to TRBD1 covers 9 bases. J lost 5 bases, V lost 6 bases, and 8 bases had no gene match. The CDR3 has 15 amino acids. Germline assignment: CDR1 SNHLY and CDR2 FYNNEI. CDR3 amino acids: CASRSLGQGHQPQHF. CDR3 bases: TGTGCCAGCAGATCTCTGGGACAGGGACATCAGCCCCAGCATTTT.

The chain has TRBV6-2 or TRBV6-3 and TRBJ1-6; possibly TRBD1 for D (5 bases). Trimming pared 0 bases from V and 15 bases from J, leaving 12 bases between. CDR3 size: 13 residues. From germline, CDR1 is MNHEY and CDR2 SVGEGT. Here the CDR3 DNA reads TGTGCCAGCAGTTACTCCGGGGCTCCAGGCCTCCACTTT. This encodes CASSYSGAPGLHF.

This clonotype is deemed medium-sized. This chain connects TRBV30 to TRBJ1-2, with 7 nucleotides matching TRBD1. The CDR3 spans 13 residues. Trimming took 2 bases from V and 4 from J; bases not matched to a gene: 4. Looked up from germline, CDR1 is GTSNPN and CDR2 is SVGIG (reference sequence). CDR3 DNA: TGTGCCTGGAGTCTGTCAGGGGGCTATGGCTACACCTTC. As protein: CAWSLSGGYGYTF.

This clonotype is deemed large. J is TRBJ1-1 and V is TRBV29-1; 10 bases fit TRBD1. The CDR3 extends over 11 amino acids. V lost 6 bases, J lost 7 bases, and 2 bases stayed unmatched. Per the germline V gene, CDR1 is SQVTM and CDR2 is ANQGSEA. The CDR3 loop is CSVGQGYEAFF. The CDR3 bases are TGCAGCGTGGGACAGGGGTATGAAGCTTTCTTT.

This clonotype is medium-sized within its sample. CDR3 DNA sequence: TGTGCCAGCCGGAAGATGAAAGAGACCCAGTACTTC. This codes for CASRKMKETQYF. The chain has TRBV2 and TRBJ2-5; D not resolved. Germline V gene lookup returns CDR1 SNHLY and CDR2 FYNNEI. The V and J ends lost 8 bases and 3 bases respectively, with 10 bases between them. CDR3 size: 12 residues.

By frequency in the sample, this clonotype is medium-sized. This rearrangement joins TRBV11-2 to TRBJ2-5, with D unclear. CDR3 size: 15 residues. Germline assignment: CDR1 SGHAT and CDR2 FQNNGV. V was trimmed by 1 base and J by 1 base, leaving 10 bases between them. The CDR3 DNA sequence: TGTGCCAGCAGCTTAGTCCGGGTACGCCAAGAGACCCAGTACTTC. Translated: CASSLVRVRQETQYF.

For this clonotype: An end of the junction differs from the germline gene, which may be a read error. V usage is TRBV7-6 and J usage is TRBJ2-6; a possible D gene is TRBD1 (5 bases). This CDR3 has 14 amino acids. CDR1 is SGHVS, CDR2 FNYEAQ, per germline. DNA of the CDR3: TGTGTCAGCAGCCCCCAGCTAGGGGCCAACGTCATGACTTTC. As protein: CVSSPQLGANVMTF.

This clonotype is medium-sized in the sample. The J gene is TRBJ1-1, the V gene TRBV28; no clear D. V was pared by 7 bases and J by 5 bases, with 26 bases between. Germline CDR1 is MDHEN and CDR2 is SYDVKM. The CDR3 is 17 amino acids. CDR3 nucleotide sequence: TGTGCCAGCATCCCCATCGGCCGGTCCCCATATCATACTGAAGCTTTCTTT. This encodes CASIPIGRSPYHTEAFF.

This clonotype was seen repeatedly, ten times or more. For the CDR3, the DNA is TGTGCCAGCAGCGTAGGCCACGGGCTGAACACTGAAGCTTTCTTT. Amino acid sequence: CASSVGHGLNTEAFF. V gene TRBV9 combines with J gene TRBJ1-1; no clear D gene. The CDR3 totals 15 residues. V lost 0 bases and J lost 0, with 9 bases in between. CDR1 and CDR2 (germline): SGDLS, YYNGEE. Together with reference TRBV9 and TRBJ1-1, the CDR3 gives the full variable domain: DSGVTQTPKHLITATGQRVTLRCSPRSGDLSVYWYQQSLDQGLQFLIQYYNGEERAKGNILERFSAQQFPDLHSELNLSSLELGDSALYFCASSVGHGLNTEAFFGQGTRLTVV.

This clonotype was observed at least ten times. The chain joins TRBV28 to TRBJ2-5; 12 bases match TRBD1. In germline, CDR1 is MDHEN, CDR2 SYDVKM. This CDR3 contains 16 residues. The J segment lost 3 bases and the V segment lost 4 bases, leaving 6 bases of the junction unmatched. In DNA form, the CDR3 reads TGTGCCAGCAGTTCCGCCGGGACAGGGGGCGAAGAGACCCAGTACTTC. As protein: CASSSAGTGGEETQYF.

In its sample, this clonotype is medium-sized. This chain uses TRBV4-2 with TRBJ2-1; the match to TRBD2 covers 10 bases. The CDR3 totals 16 residues. Germline CDR1 is LGHNA and CDR2 is YNFKEQ. The ends lost 1 base at V and 7 bases at J; junction bases unmatched: 7. This CDR3 reads CASSQAVAGGMNEQFF. The CDR3 DNA reads TGTGCCAGCAGCCAAGCGGTAGCGGGAGGAATGAATGAGCAGTTCTTC.

This clonotype was counted ten times or more. The gene calls are TRBV28 and TRBJ1-2; D remains ambiguous. The CDR3 contains 13 residues. Trimming left V 5 bases short and J 0 bases short, with 7 bases between. The germline CDR1 and CDR2 sequences are MDHEN and SYDVKM. The CDR3 sequence: CASSANPNYGYTF. CDR3 sequence (DNA): TGTGCCAGCAGTGCGAATCCTAACTATGGCTACACCTTC.

This clonotype was detected many times. V and J are TRBV24-1 and TRBJ2-1; D is unresolved. The V end lost 7 bases, the J end lost 7 bases, and 4 bases lay between the germline ends. CDR3 size: 10 residues. The germline V gene has CDR1 KGHDR and CDR2 SFDVKD. The CDR3 coding sequence is TGTGCCACCAGGGAAAATGAGCAGTTCTTC. Protein sequence: CATRENEQFF.

In this sample, this clonotype is medium-sized. The J gene is TRBJ2-1, the V gene TRBV2; 12 bases fit TRBD1. V was pared by 6 bases and J by 6 bases, with 3 bases of the junction left unmatched. CDR1 is SNHLY, CDR2 FYNNEI, per germline. This CDR3 has 14 residues. The CDR3 DNA is TGTGCCAGCAGCCGGGACAGGGGGCTCAATGAGCAGTTCTTC. The encoded protein is CASSRDRGLNEQFF.

The chain joins TRBV12-3 or TRBV12-4 to TRBJ2-7; D gene unclear. V shed 6 bases and J shed 0 bases, with 15 bases lying between them. This CDR3 is 15 amino acids long. CDR3 loop: CASSCGPPSSYEQYF. CDR3 DNA: TGTGCCAGCAGCTGTGGACCTCCGAGCTCCTACGAGCAGTACTTC.

This clonotype was seen many times. The V gene is TRBV14, the J gene TRBJ1-4, with D possibly matching TRBD1 (5 bases). The germline V gene encodes CDR1 SGHDN and CDR2 FVKESK. This CDR3 contains 15 residues. V lost 3 bases to trimming and J lost 0 bases, with 8 bases between them. The CDR3 nucleotides are TGTGCCAGCAGCCAGGCAGGGACAACTAATGAAAAACTGTTTTTT. As protein: CASSQAGTTNEKLFF.

This clonotype was detected ten times or more. The CDR3 bases are TGTGCCAGCAGCCCGCGACGGGGGGATGCGGATGGCTACACCTTC. Encoded protein: CASSPRRGDADGYTF. This sequence joins TRBV11-2 and TRBJ1-2; a possible D gene is TRBD1 (5 bases). The CDR3 is 15 residues long. V was cut by 5 bases and J by 6 bases, with 19 bases left in between. Germline values: CDR1 SGHAT, CDR2 FQNNGV.

This clonotype was recorded many times. The genes are TRBV12-3 or TRBV12-4 and TRBJ1-5, with TRBD1 matching over 8 bases. This CDR3 region has 17 residues. Trimming cost V 7 bases and J 0 bases; bases outside gene matches: 11. The CDR3 sequence: CASTTGQEIGSNQPQHF. DNA of the CDR3: TGTGCCAGCACCACGGGACAGGAGATAGGTAGCAATCAGCCCCAGCATTTT.

This clonotype has at least ten counts. V and J are TRBV7-2 and TRBJ2-1, with unresolved D. With 4 bases removed from V and 6 bases from J, the gap between germline ends came to 10 bases. The CDR3 is 13 residues long. Germline CDR1 and CDR2: SGHTA and FQGNSA. CDR3 DNA: TGTGCCAGCAGCTCAAGCGCTATCAATGAGCAGTTCTTC. Amino acids: CASSSSAINEQFF.

There are many counts of this clonotype. The V call is TRBV6-2 or TRBV6-3, the J call TRBJ2-7; a weak D match, TRBD2 (6 bases). The germline V gene encodes CDR1 MNHEY and CDR2 SVGEGT. V gave up 7 bases and J gave up 0 bases, with 16 bases separating them. The CDR3 has 15 residues. The CDR3 sequence is CASNPSATLSYEQYF. The CDR3 nucleotides are TGTGCCAGCAATCCTAGCGCCACCCTCTCCTACGAGCAGTACTTC.

This clonotype appeared many times. The chain has TRBV11-1 and TRBJ1-1; no firm D call. The ends were cut back, 6 bases at V and 0 bases at J, with 17 bases in the middle. The CDR3 spans 16 residues. The V gene's germline CDR1 is SGHAT and CDR2 FQDESV (reference sequence). CDR3 protein: CASRSPGESLNTEAFF. The CDR3 nucleotides read TGTGCCAGCAGGTCCCCGGGCGAGTCCCTGAACACTGAAGCTTTCTTT.

This clonotype is termed medium-sized. The chain joins TRBV29-1 to TRBJ2-3, with a tentative D call TRBD1 (6 bases). The CDR3 contains 14 residues. The germline V gene encodes CDR1 SQVTM and CDR2 ANQGSEA. Trimming took off 4 bases at V and 5 bases at J, with 16 bases between the two ends. CDR3 DNA: TGCAGCGTTGGGGGTACAGGGTCGGGAGATACGCAGTATTTT. Amino acids: CSVGGTGSGDTQYF.

In its sample, this clonotype was seen many times. The J gene is TRBJ2-1, the V gene TRBV6-2 or TRBV6-3; D is unclear. Germline V gene sequence: CDR1 MNHEY, CDR2 SVGEGT. CDR3 length: 13 residues. Trimming pared 8 bases from V and 3 bases from J, leaving 11 bases between. The CDR3 spells CASRAWVYNEQFF. In nucleotides, the CDR3 is TGTGCCAGCCGCGCCTGGGTCTACAATGAGCAGTTCTTC.

This clonotype was observed at least ten times. The chain combines TRBV7-9 with TRBJ2-6, with a tentative D call TRBD1 (5 bases). The CDR3 is 16 amino acids. Trimming stripped 5 bases from V and 1 base from J, with 12 bases between. From germline, CDR1 is SEHNR and CDR2 FQNEAQ (reference sequence). Here the CDR3 reads CASSPSRASGANVLTF. The CDR3, as DNA: TGTGCCAGCAGCCCCTCCAGGGCATCTGGGGCCAACGTCCTGACTTTC.

This clonotype has ten or more counts. V is TRBV30 and J is TRBJ1-5; weak D call: TRBD1 (6 bases). Trimming took off 2 bases at V and 3 bases at J, with 8 bases between the two ends. There are 13 residues in the CDR3. Germline values: CDR1 GTSNPN, CDR2 SVGIG (reference sequence). As DNA, the CDR3 is TGTGCCTGGAGTTCGGGGGCCAATCAGCCCCAGCATTTT. It is translated as CAWSSGANQPQHF.

This clonotype occurred many times. The chain is built from TRBV27 and TRBJ2-3; D is possibly TRBD2 (6 bases). CDR1 is MNHEY, CDR2 SMNVEV, per germline (reference sequence). Trimming stripped 5 bases from V and 5 bases from J, with 17 bases between. CDR3 length equals 15 residues. The CDR3 bases are TGTGCCAGCAGTGTAAGCGGGTCAATTGTAGATACGCAGTATTTT. This encodes CASSVSGSIVDTQYF.

This clonotype came up many times. The chain joins TRBV4-1 to TRBJ1-1, with unresolved D. The CDR3 contains 14 residues. Germline V CDR1 and CDR2: MGHRA, YSYEKL. Trimming cost V 1 base and J 5 bases, with 11 bases left between them. The CDR3 region is CASSQVNRGTEAFF. The CDR3 coding sequence is TGCGCCAGCAGCCAAGTGAATCGAGGGACTGAAGCTTTCTTT.

The sample holds many counts of this clonotype. This chain connects TRBV6-2 or TRBV6-3 to TRBJ2-1; D remains unclear. V gave up 5 bases and J gave up 0 bases, with 11 bases separating them. Looked up from germline, CDR1 is MNHEY and CDR2 is SVGEGT. The CDR3 is made up of 15 amino acids. The DNA for the CDR3 is TGTGCCAGCAGTCCACTCCCGAGCTCCTACAATGAGCAGTTCTTC. The encoded protein is CASSPLPSSYNEQFF.

This clonotype was found many times. The J gene is TRBJ1-5, the V gene TRBV6-6; D is possibly TRBD1 (5 bases). The germline V gene encodes CDR1 MNHNY and CDR2 SVGAGI (reference sequence). V lost 5 bases and J lost 15, with 14 bases in between. CDR3 length: 11 amino acids. The CDR3 sequence: CASSPETVVHF. CDR3 sequence (DNA): TGTGCCAGCAGTCCTGAGACAGTCGTGCATTTT.

This clonotype turned up a few times. The gene calls are TRBV29-1 and TRBJ2-3; tentatively, D is TRBD2 (6 bases). Trimming shortened V by 3 bases and J by 6 bases, and 22 bases separated the two germline ends. Germline V lookup: CDR1 SQVTM, CDR2 ANQGSEA. The CDR3 sequence is 16 residues long. Here the CDR3 reads CSVDGYSGSQADTQYF. As DNA, the CDR3 is TGCAGCGTTGACGGTTATAGCGGATCCCAGGCGGATACGCAGTATTTT.

This clonotype was seen more than once but under ten times. The chain uses TRBV10-3 and TRBJ1-1; no definite D call. Germline V gives CDR1 ENHRY, CDR2 SYGVKD. V was shortened by 6 bases and J by 1 base, with 3 bases between the two germline ends. The CDR3 has 11 amino acids. Written as DNA, the CDR3 is TGTGCCATCAGGCAGAACACTGAAGCTTTCTTT. Protein: CAIRQNTEAFF.

This clonotype has ten or more counts. The chain recombines TRBV5-6 with TRBJ1-2; the D is unclear. There are 15 residues in the CDR3. CDR1 SGHDT and CDR2 YYEEEE come from the germline V gene. V was trimmed by 4 bases and J by 3 bases, leaving 16 bases between them. CDR3 sequence reads: CASSPRWSADYGYTF. CDR3 nucleotides: TGTGCCAGCAGCCCGCGATGGTCCGCCGACTATGGCTACACCTTC. Using reference TRBV5-6 and TRBJ1-2 for the parts outside the CDR3, the full variable domain is DAGVTQSPTHLIKTRGQQVTLRCSPKSGHDTVSWYQQALGQGPQFIFQYYEEEERQRGNFPDRFSGHQFPNYSSELNVNALLLGDSALYLCASSPRWSADYGYTFGSGTRLTVV.